This TCR beta chain was sequenced during a study of blood T cell repertoires in COVID-19. The CDR3 sequence is 16 residues long. Ages ranged from roughly 18 to 100 years, with residence in around 24 US areas. Assignment of participants to cohorts was predicated upon participant-reported clinical history. Using immunoSEQ multiplex PCR, the repertoire was profiled, and TCRdb retains in-frame clones only, with some absent. This table has about 280,000 clones, 70% to 90% appearing once. This receptor was obtained from a woman aged 40 to 49 who had recovered from COVID-19. The rearrangement uses TRBV21-1 and TRBJ2-7; the listed D gene, TRBD1, was not tested against the DNA. TRBV21-1 is marked as a pseudogene. Sequenced input: PBMCs or T cells enriched from blood (not recorded which). DNA of the CDR3: TGTGCCAGCAGAAACCCGACGGAGACAGGGGACTACGAGCAGTACTTC. Its protein product is CASRNPTETGDYEQYF.